Below are 5 T cell receptor beta chains sequenced from a single sample in a study of T cell changes during pregnancy in multiple sclerosis. TCRdb's table, derived via immunoSEQ multiplex PCR, lists solely in-frame clones and lacks some. There are around 58,000 clones in the sample; roughly 90% occur only once, and about 0.85% lies in the top ten. The specimen was peripheral blood, collected before pregnancy. Every receptor here comes from a female donor with multiple sclerosis, enrolled in a pregnancy study.

V gene TRBV5-6 combines with J gene TRBJ1-6; 8 nucleotides agree with TRBD1. The CDR3 is 17 residues long. V shed 6 bases and J 4 bases; nucleotides not matched to a gene: 12. Germline V CDR1 and CDR2: SGHDT, YYEEEE. CDR3 bases: TGTGCCAGCAACTGGTTACAGGGGGAGACTTATAATTCACCCCTCCACTTT. The encoded protein is CASNWLQGETYNSPLHF.

The gene calls are TRBV5-8 and TRBJ2-3, with 13 bases aligning to TRBD2. The ends lost 2 bases at V and 6 bases at J; junction bases unmatched: 3. CDR3 size: 15 residues. Germline-derived CDR1 and CDR2 are SGHTS and YDEGEE. CDR3 residues: CASSLGLAGDDTQYF. DNA for the CDR3: TGTGCCAGCAGCTTAGGACTAGCGGGGGACGATACGCAGTATTTT. Full variable domain (remainder filled in from reference TRBV5-8 and TRBJ2-3): EAGVTQSPTHLIKTRGQQATLRCSPISGHTSVYWYQQALGLGLQFLLWYDEGEERNRGNFPPRFSGRQFPNYSSELNVNALELEDSALYLCASSLGLAGDDTQYFGPGTRLTVL.

V usage is TRBV5-1 and J usage is TRBJ2-5; a possible D gene is TRBD2 (6 bases). This CDR3 is built from 16 residues. Per germline, CDR1 SGHRS and CDR2 YFSETQ. The V and J ends lost 0 bases and 1 base respectively, with 13 bases between them. CDR3 nucleotides: TGCGCCAGCAGCTTGGCCGGAGGGAGTCTCCAAGAGACCCAGTACTTC. This gives the protein CASSLAGGSLQETQYF.

The V call is TRBV18, the J call TRBJ2-7; D may be TRBD1 (5 bases). Trimming took off 3 bases at V and 1 base at J, with 13 bases between the two ends. The CDR3 contains 15 residues. The germline gives CDR1 KGHSH, CDR2 LQKENI. CDR3 bases: TGTGCCAGCTCACCGGCACAGGTGGCTTCCTACGAGCAGTACTTC. It specifies CASSPAQVASYEQYF.

The chain is built from TRBV19 and TRBJ2-5, with 9 bases identical to TRBD2. The germline CDR1 and CDR2 sequences are LNHDA and SQIVND (reference sequence). V lost 6 bases to trimming and J lost 4 bases; unmatched junction nucleotides: 12. This CDR3 has 16 residues. This chain's CDR3 is CASSPSRGGAGETQYF. The CDR3 DNA sequence: TGTGCCAGTAGCCCATCTCGCGGGGGGGCCGGAGAGACCCAGTACTTC.